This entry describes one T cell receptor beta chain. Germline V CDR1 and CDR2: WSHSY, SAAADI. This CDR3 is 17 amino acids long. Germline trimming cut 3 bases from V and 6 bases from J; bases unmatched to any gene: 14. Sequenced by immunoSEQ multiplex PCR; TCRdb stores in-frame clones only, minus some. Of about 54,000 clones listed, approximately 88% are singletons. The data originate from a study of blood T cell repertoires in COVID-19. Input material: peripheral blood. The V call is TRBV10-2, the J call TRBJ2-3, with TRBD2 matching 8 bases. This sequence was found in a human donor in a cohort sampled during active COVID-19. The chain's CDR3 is CASSELYGRAKTDTQYF. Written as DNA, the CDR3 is TGCGCCAGCAGTGAATTGTACGGGAGGGCCAAGACGGATACGCAGTATTTT.